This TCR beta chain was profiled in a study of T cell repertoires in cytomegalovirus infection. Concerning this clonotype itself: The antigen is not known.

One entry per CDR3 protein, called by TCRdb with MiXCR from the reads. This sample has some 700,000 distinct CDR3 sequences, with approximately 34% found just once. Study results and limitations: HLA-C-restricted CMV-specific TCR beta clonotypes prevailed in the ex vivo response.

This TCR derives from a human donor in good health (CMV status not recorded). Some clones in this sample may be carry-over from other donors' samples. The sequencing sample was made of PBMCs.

The CDR3 nucleotides are TGTGCCAGCAGTTACTTTGGACAGGGGGCCTACGAGCAGTACTTC. Translated, it gives CASSYFGQGAYEQYF. V and J are TRBV6-5 and TRBJ2-7; 10 bases match TRBD1. CDR1 MNHEY and CDR2 SVGAGI come from the germline V gene. V lost 1 base, J lost 2 bases, and 2 bases stayed unmatched. The CDR3 contains 15 residues.